One and the same sample provided the 30 T cell receptor beta chains below, sequenced in a study of blood T cell repertoires in COVID-19. Generated by immunoSEQ multiplex PCR, the TCRdb table keeps only in-frame clones and is missing some. The data contain roughly 160,000 clones, 86% of them seen just once; the ten biggest clones take up about 8.2%. The sample consisted of peripheral blood. The receptors here all came from a man aged 60-69 years with acute or convalescent COVID-19.

J is TRBJ2-3 and V is TRBV14; TRBD2 aligns across 8 bases. Germline V lookup: CDR1 SGHDN, CDR2 FVKESK. This CDR3 spans 15 amino acids. Trimming removed 2 bases from V and 0 bases from J; junction bases left unmatched: 1. CDR3 protein: CASSQLAGSTDTQYF. The CDR3 DNA is TGTGCCAGCAGCCAACTAGCGGGTAGCACAGATACGCAGTATTTT.

The rearrangement uses TRBV15 and TRBJ1-1, with 8 bases lining up with TRBD1. The CDR3 loop spans 14 amino acids. Looked up from germline, CDR1 is LNHNV and CDR2 is YYDKDF (reference sequence). V lost 1 base and J lost 11; bases outside the gene matches: 9. The CDR3 sequence is CATSRGQGLSSAFF. For the CDR3, the DNA is TGTGCCACCAGCAGAGGACAGGGGTTATCCTCGGCTTTCTTT.

J is TRBJ1-1 and V is TRBV6-5; a weak D match, TRBD1 (5 bases). The CDR3 totals 15 residues. CDR1 and CDR2 (germline): MNHEY, SVGAGI. The ends were cut back, 7 bases at V and 2 bases at J, with 17 bases in the middle. This CDR3 is CASTSGRTFNTEAFF. The CDR3 nucleotides read TGTGCCAGCACCTCGGGTCGGACATTTAACACTGAAGCTTTCTTT.

The chain uses TRBV27 and TRBJ2-4; D perhaps matches TRBD2 (6 bases). This CDR3 is built from 17 residues. V lost 4 bases, J lost 3 bases, and 19 bases lay in between. Germline assignment: CDR1 MNHEY and CDR2 SMNVEV (reference sequence). The CDR3 sequence is CASSSPGDPSGKNIQYF. In DNA form, the CDR3 reads TGTGCCAGCAGTTCCCCGGGGGACCCCTCGGGCAAAAACATTCAGTACTTC.

The genes are TRBV7-9 and TRBJ1-2; 7 bases fit TRBD1. CDR1 and CDR2 (germline): SEHNR, FQNEAQ (reference sequence). The ends lost 5 bases at V and 4 bases at J; junction bases unmatched: 4. This CDR3 contains 13 residues. The CDR3 is CASSQGEVYGYTF. CDR3 bases: TGTGCCAGCAGCCAGGGGGAAGTCTATGGCTACACCTTC.

V is TRBV18 and J is TRBJ2-5; TRBD1 agrees at 7 bases. The CDR3 is made up of 16 amino acids. V lost 3 bases, J lost 4 bases, and 11 bases stayed unmatched. Germline V gene data show CDR1 as KGHSH and CDR2 as LQKENI. The CDR3 coding sequence is TGTGCCAGCTCACCCCGGACAGGCGGAGGTTTAGAGACCCAGTACTTC. Protein sequence: CASSPRTGGGLETQYF. Full variable domain (remainder filled in from reference TRBV18 and TRBJ2-5): NAGVMQNPRHLVRRRGQEARLRCSPMKGHSHVYWYRQLPEEGLKFMVYLQKENIIDESGMPKERFSAEFPKEGPSILRIQQVVRGDSAAYFCASSPRTGGGLETQYFGPGTRLLVL.

J is TRBJ1-1 and V is TRBV11-3; D is perhaps TRBD1 (5 bases). CDR3 length: 14 amino acids. V gave up 5 bases and J gave up 1 base, with 11 bases separating them. The V gene's germline CDR1 is SGHNT and CDR2 YENEEA. The CDR3 nucleotides read TGTGCCAGCAGCCCTGGGGGAGGGAACACTGAAGCTTTCTTT. It translates to CASSPGGGNTEAFF.

This clone has more than one count but fewer than ten. V is TRBV28 and J is TRBJ1-2; TRBD1 might be the D (5 bases). V shed 4 bases and J shed 4 bases, with 13 bases lying between them. The CDR3 is 14 residues long. The germline V gene encodes CDR1 MDHEN and CDR2 SYDVKM. This chain's CDR3 is CASSSRGVGYGYTF. DNA of the CDR3: TGTGCCAGCAGTTCGCGGGGGGTAGGCTATGGCTACACCTTC.

The rearrangement joins TRBV5-1 to TRBJ2-5, with 9 bases fitting TRBD2. This CDR3 spans 14 amino acids. The ends lost 6 bases at V and 4 bases at J; junction bases unmatched: 7. The germline CDR1 and CDR2 sequences are SGHRS and YFSETQ. The DNA for the CDR3 is TGCGCCAGCAACGCGGGAGGGCCGTCAGAGACCCAGTACTTC. This codes for CASNAGGPSETQYF.

As DNA, the CDR3 is TGTGCCAGCAGCTACCGACAGGGGACAGATACGCAGTATTTT. Protein: CASSYRQGTDTQYF. This sequence joins TRBV11-2 and TRBJ2-3, with 8 bases aligning to TRBD1. The germline CDR1 and CDR2 sequences are SGHAT and FQNNGV. J gave up 3 bases and V 4 bases, and 3 bases lay outside the gene matches. CDR3 length: 14 residues.

This chain uses TRBV7-8 with TRBJ1-4; no clear D. V was shortened by 1 base and J by 5 bases, with 8 bases between the two germline ends. The CDR3 is 14 amino acids. Germline CDR1 SGHVS, CDR2 FQNEAQ. The CDR3 DNA sequence: TGTGCCAGCAGCTTAGGGTTGGAGAATGAAAAACTGTTTTTT. This sequence encodes CASSLGLENEKLFF.

V usage is TRBV5-8 and J usage is TRBJ1-3; 7 bases fit TRBD1. CDR1 SGHTS and CDR2 YDEGEE come from the germline V gene. V shed 2 bases, J shed 2 bases, and the junction held 1 base outside the gene matches. The CDR3 has 14 amino acids. The CDR3 coding sequence is TGTGCCAGCAGCTTAGACAGGGCTGGAAACACCATATATTTT. Encoded protein: CASSLDRAGNTIYF. Looking up the rest from reference TRBV5-8 and TRBJ1-3 gives the full variable domain: EAGVTQSPTHLIKTRGQQATLRCSPISGHTSVYWYQQALGLGLQFLLWYDEGEERNRGNFPPRFSGRQFPNYSSELNVNALELEDSALYLCASSLDRAGNTIYFGEGSWLTVV.

This chain connects TRBV27 to TRBJ2-7, with 7 bases matching TRBD1. The CDR3 has 16 amino acids. Trimming took 0 bases from V and 2 from J; bases not matched to a gene: 7. The germline V gene has CDR1 MNHEY and CDR2 SMNVEV (reference sequence). Here the CDR3 reads CASSLSPGTATYEQYF. The CDR3 DNA sequence: TGTGCCAGCAGTTTATCGCCGGGGACAGCCACCTACGAGCAGTACTTC.

The chain uses TRBV29-1 and TRBJ1-1; no clear D gene. CDR3 length: 12 residues. Trimming left V 6 bases short and J 0 bases short, with 8 bases between. Germline CDR1 reads SQVTM; CDR2 reads ANQGSEA. In DNA, the CDR3 is TGCAGCGTCCGGGGTATGAACACTGAAGCTTTCTTT. Amino acid sequence: CSVRGMNTEAFF.

V and J are TRBV30 and TRBJ2-1, with 7 bases fitting TRBD2. The V gene end was trimmed by 4 bases and the J gene end by 7 bases; junction bases not matched to a gene: 7. Germline V CDR1 and CDR2: GTSNPN, SVGIG (reference sequence). The CDR3 totals 13 residues. CDR3 in DNA: TGTGCCTGGAATCGGGAGGACGGAAATGAGCAGTTCTTC. Residues: CAWNREDGNEQFF.

The rearrangement joins TRBV29-1 to TRBJ2-7, with D hard to call. V dropped 3 bases and J dropped 4 bases, with 10 bases sitting between them. The CDR3 length is 12 residues. Per germline, CDR1 SQVTM and CDR2 ANQGSEA. CDR3 sequence reads: CSVEGIGYEQYF. CDR3 in DNA: TGCAGCGTTGAGGGCATTGGGTACGAGCAGTACTTC.

This sequence joins TRBV19 and TRBJ1-3; possibly TRBD1 for D (6 bases). Trimming removed 3 bases from V and 4 bases from J, with 22 bases in between. In germline, CDR1 is LNHDA, CDR2 SQIVND (reference sequence). This CDR3 is 18 amino acids long. DNA for the CDR3: TGTGCCAGTAGTATCATCCCCGGAAACAGGGCGGAAGGAAACACCATATATTTT. It encodes CASSIIPGNRAEGNTIYF.

The chain uses TRBV5-6 and TRBJ1-2; TRBD1 matches at 9 bases. Trimming took 5 bases from V and 2 from J; bases not matched to a gene: 10. The CDR3 has 16 residues. Germline assignment: CDR1 SGHDT and CDR2 YYEEEE. In nucleotides, the CDR3 is TGTGCCAGCAGGGAAGCCGGGACAGGGAAAAACTATGGCTACACCTTC. It yields the protein CASREAGTGKNYGYTF. Filled out from reference TRBV5-6 and TRBJ1-2, the complete variable domain reads DAGVTQSPTHLIKTRGQQVTLRCSPKSGHDTVSWYQQALGQGPQFIFQYYEEEERQRGNFPDRFSGHQFPNYSSELNVNALLLGDSALYLCASREAGTGKNYGYTFGSGTRLTVV.

This clone was counted a single time. The chain couples TRBV5-1 to TRBJ2-1; 8 bases match TRBD1. The CDR3 covers 15 residues. V lost 4 bases, J lost 2 bases, and 5 bases stayed unmatched. Looked up from germline, CDR1 is SGHRS and CDR2 is YFSETQ. The CDR3 DNA reads TGCGCCAGCAGCCCTGCAGGGGGCACCTACAATGAGCAGTTCTTC. Encoded protein: CASSPAGGTYNEQFF. Full variable domain (missing parts from reference TRBV5-1 and TRBJ2-1): KAGVTQTPRYLIKTRGQQVTLSCSPISGHRSVSWYQQTPGQGLQFLFEYFSETQRNKGNFPGRFSGRQFSNSRSEMNVSTLELGDSALYLCASSPAGGTYNEQFFGPGTRLTVL.

This chain connects TRBV7-9 to TRBJ1-6; perhaps TRBD1 as D (6 bases). The V gene lost 3 bases and the J gene lost 17 bases, with 14 bases spanning the gap. Germline V gene lookup returns CDR1 SEHNR and CDR2 FQNEAQ (reference sequence). This CDR3 contains 12 residues. The chain's CDR3 is CASSFSEWDIHF. As DNA, the CDR3 is TGTGCCAGCAGCTTTTCGGAATGGGACATCCACTTT.

The chain employs TRBV5-1 and TRBJ1-3; 9 nucleotides match TRBD1. In germline, CDR1 is SGHRS, CDR2 YFSETQ. V shed 0 bases and J 0 bases; nucleotides not matched to a gene: 10. The CDR3 runs 19 residues. Here the CDR3 reads CASSLAPAQGALSGNTIYF. The CDR3, as DNA: TGCGCCAGCAGCTTGGCCCCCGCACAGGGGGCACTCTCTGGAAACACCATATATTTT.

The chain couples TRBV5-8 to TRBJ2-7; D uncertain. The V gene lost 4 bases and the J gene lost 5 bases, with 7 bases spanning the gap. The CDR3 covers 11 residues. CDR1 and CDR2 from the germline V gene are SGHTS and YDEGEE. CDR3: CASSPIHEQYF. The CDR3 DNA follows: TGTGCCAGCAGCCCTATCCACGAGCAGTACTTC.

The chain uses TRBV24-1 and TRBJ2-5; no reliable D call. Germline assignment: CDR1 KGHDR and CDR2 SFDVKD. The V end was cut by 5 bases, the J end by 2 bases, with 5 bases between. The CDR3 contains 12 residues. CDR3 DNA: TGTGCCACCAGTGGTTATCAAGAGACCCAGTACTTC. It codes for CATSGYQETQYF.

This clone came up a few times. This sequence joins TRBV4-1 and TRBJ2-7; D may be TRBD1 (5 bases). The CDR3 sequence is 15 residues long. V was shortened by 0 bases and J by 6 bases, with 15 bases between the two germline ends. The germline V gene encodes CDR1 MGHRA and CDR2 YSYEKL. CDR3 in DNA: TGCGCCAGCAGCCAAGAACCCAGGGTTGTAGGCGAGCAGTACTTC. Translation gives CASSQEPRVVGEQYF.

J is TRBJ1-4 and V is TRBV7-9; TRBD1 matches at 8 bases. The CDR3 sequence is 13 residues long. The V gene's germline CDR1 is SEHNR and CDR2 FQNEAQ (reference sequence). The V segment lost 5 bases and the J segment 6 bases; nucleotides outside the gene matches: 2. This chain's CDR3 is CASSTTGDEKLFF. The CDR3 DNA reads as TGTGCCAGCAGCACGACAGGGGATGAAAAACTGTTTTTT.

This clone has just a few counts. The chain employs TRBV19 and TRBJ2-2; TRBD2 aligns across 10 bases. V trimming: 6 bases; J trimming: 5 bases; junction bases outside the gene matches: 9. This CDR3 spans 16 amino acids. Germline CDR1 is LNHDA and CDR2 is SQIVND (reference sequence). Here the CDR3 reads CASSGWSSGRTGELFF. The DNA of the CDR3 is TGTGCCAGTAGCGGTTGGAGTAGCGGGAGGACCGGGGAGCTGTTTTTT.

The chain links TRBV9 to TRBJ2-3; tentatively, D is TRBD2 (5 bases). Trimming stripped 0 bases from V and 5 bases from J, with 16 bases between. CDR1 and CDR2 from the germline V gene are SGDLS and YYNGEE. The CDR3 sequence is 16 residues long. Here the CDR3 reads CASSVGLHGERDTQYF. For the CDR3, the DNA is TGTGCCAGCAGCGTAGGTCTCCATGGGGAGAGAGATACGCAGTATTTT.

The chain carries TRBV30 and TRBJ1-2, with 9 bases lining up with TRBD1. CDR1 GTSNPN and CDR2 SVGIG come from the germline V gene (reference sequence). CDR3 length equals 11 residues. Trimming took 8 bases from V and 7 from J; bases not matched to a gene: 5. The CDR3 DNA reads as TGTGCCGGCCGGACAGGGGTTGGCTACACCTTC. As protein: CAGRTGVGYTF.

This chain links TRBV28 with TRBJ1-4, with TRBD1 matching 10 bases. Germline V gene lookup returns CDR1 MDHEN and CDR2 SYDVKM. V was pared by 4 bases and J by 7 bases, with 6 bases of the junction left unmatched. CDR3 size: 15 residues. Here the CDR3 reads CASSSRQGAREKLFF. The DNA for the CDR3 is TGTGCCAGCAGTTCCAGACAGGGGGCGCGTGAAAAACTGTTTTTT.

This clone was observed a single time. V is TRBV5-1 and J is TRBJ2-3; D remains unclear. The V and J ends lost 3 bases and 8 bases respectively, with 13 bases between them. The CDR3 consists of 13 residues. Germline V gene data show CDR1 as SGHRS and CDR2 as YFSETQ. The chain's CDR3 is CASSSAPGGTQYF. CDR3 sequence (DNA): TGCGCCAGCAGCTCCGCCCCCGGTGGTACGCAGTATTTT.